This TCR beta chain is drawn from a study of T cell responses to AZD1222 COVID-19 vaccine. The study's findings and limits: The number of AZD1222 recipients seropositive at baseline was only six. In a largely white British group with more females than males, clonal diversity was possibly underestimated.

A word on this clone: Its specificity is not known.

The data were produced by immunoSEQ multiplex PCR, yet TCRdb's version contains in-frame clones alone and is incomplete. The sample contains some 150,000 clones, roughly 89% of which appear only once. The starting material was peripheral blood, obtained on day 0 of AZD1222 vaccination. The TCR originated in an adult in good health.

The CDR3 loop reads CASSSGGRNQPQHF. The CDR3 bases are TGTGCCAGCAGCTCAGGGGGTCGGAATCAGCCCCAGCATTTT. The chain links TRBV7-9 to TRBJ1-5, with 7 bases identical to TRBD1. V trimming: 4 bases; J trimming: 4 bases; junction bases outside the gene matches: 4. The CDR3 runs to 14 residues. Germline CDR1 SEHNR, CDR2 FQNEAQ (reference sequence).